This T cell receptor beta chain was retrieved from a study of cytomegalovirus exposure and HLA in healthy donors. This clone was seen only once. Its cognate antigen is unknown. The PCR used 60 Vbeta and 13 Jbeta primers. Assay: immunoSEQ multiplex PCR; the TCRdb copy retains only in-frame clones and omits some. This table holds more than 95,000 clones, more than 75% found once. Per germline, CDR1 SGHVS and CDR2 FQNEAQ. V was clipped by 1 base and J by 7 bases, with 31 bases between them. This CDR3 is built from 20 residues. Findings and caveats of the study: Being productive about 90% or about 30% of the time was typical of most TCR beta V segments in an earlier analysis.

The J gene is TRBJ1-1, the V gene TRBV7-8, with D tentatively TRBD1 (5 bases). The receptor was derived from a woman aged 55-69 years in good health and CMV-seropositive. Sequenced material: PBMCs. The CDR3: CASSLEASGGVAGRVGEAFF. The CDR3, as DNA: TGTGCCAGCAGCTTAGAGGCTAGTGGCGGCGTGGCAGGGAGGGTCGGTGAAGCTTTCTTT.